This TCR beta chain stems from a study of T-cell memory formation after mild COVID-19. On the study more broadly: TCR clusters were mostly donor specific.

Germline CDR1 is SGHRS and CDR2 is YFSETQ. The V end was cut by 4 bases, the J end by 0 bases, with 8 bases between. The CDR3 consists of 13 residues. This clonotype was detected a few times. What it binds is not known. Using constant-segment primers, 5'RACE produced TCR alpha and TCR beta cDNA libraries carrying sample barcodes and UMIs. MiXCR, applied by TCRdb to the 5' RACE reads, yields one record per CDR3 protein. Of 550,000 to 600,000 distinct CDR3 sequences in the sample, 20% to 25% are singletons; the top ten hold about 8.4%. Overall study results and limits: Clones that contracted from day 15 to 85 were balanced CD4/CD8, while later expanders leaned CD4+. The main location of contracting CD4+ clones was CM and EM, and that of contracting CD8+ clones was EMRA.

This receptor was identified in an adult woman who had mild COVID-19 (a few samples of this study predate the infection). Cell type and time point are not known. The V and J genes are TRBV5-1 and TRBJ2-7; no reliable D call. The specimen sequenced was PBMCs or a T cell subset sorted from them (not recorded which). The CDR3 DNA follows: TGCGCCAGCAGCCCCTATGTCTCCTACGAGCAGTACTTC. The encoded protein is CASSPYVSYEQYF.